One sample yielded the 3 T cell receptor beta chains listed below, sequenced in a study of blood T cell repertoires in COVID-19 (dated by TCRdb to the early 2020s). Library preparation used the immunoSEQ multiplex PCR assay. Entries here come from immuneACCESS through TCRdb and include only in-frame sequences with V and J called. Some clones fail to appear in such tables; in the studies checked, an unresolved V gene covers under half of the shortfall, and the cause of the remainder is unknown. For this sample the table gives more than 300,000 clones, of which just over 85% were detected only once. Around 4.6% of the sample goes to the ten largest clones. Source material: PBMCs or T cells enriched from blood (not recorded which). The receptor source for this set is a man aged 30 to 45 who had recovered from COVID-19.

To note about this clone: Additional DNA sequences in this sample encode the identical CDR3. The gene calls are TRBV4-1 and TRBJ2-3; D ambiguous. This CDR3 has 12 amino acids. V lost 1 base, J lost 3 bases, and 2 bases lay in between. Germline V gene sequence: CDR1 MGHRA, CDR2 YSYEKL. CDR3 sequence (DNA): TGCGCCAGCAGCCAAGTAACAGATACGCAGTATTTT. It translates to CASSQVTDTQYF.

There are a few counts of this clone. The V and J genes are TRBV7-9 and TRBJ2-7; D ambiguous. V lost 4 bases to trimming and J lost 4 bases, with 17 bases between them. The germline V gene encodes CDR1 SEHNR and CDR2 FQNEAQ (reference sequence). The CDR3 loop spans 15 amino acids. The CDR3 DNA is TGTGCCAGCAGCTCCCTGGTTGGGCAGATGTACGAGCAGTACTTC. It yields the protein CASSSLVGQMYEQYF.

V and J are TRBV5-6 and TRBJ2-1; the D is unclear. The CDR3 consists of 11 residues. With 1 base removed from V and 9 bases from J, the gap between germline ends came to 5 bases. Germline loops: CDR1 SGHDT, CDR2 YYEEEE. The CDR3 loop reads CASSLMREQFF. CDR3 nucleotides: TGTGCCAGCAGCTTGATGCGTGAGCAGTTCTTC.